This T cell receptor beta chain was captured in a study of regulatory T cells in long-lasting Graves disease. Study in general: Persistent Graves' disease meant over 5 years of antithyroid drugs with positive TSH receptor antibodies.

Stated time point: persistent/refractory GD, antithyroid drugs over 5 years with positive TRAb. Scientists built the TCR library using RNA that was extracted from PBMCs. Arm-PCR of CDR3 regions and iRepertoire HTBI primers were the basis on which TCR beta libraries were built. Original analysis: Identified segments across samples numbered roughly 60 TRBV and over eleven TRBJ. TCRdb used MiXCR to reprocess the multiplex PCR reads, holding one entry per CDR3 protein. The V and J calls and clone size come from TCRdb's table, not from the authors' own analysis. This table has roughly 700,000 distinct CDR3 sequences, about 32% appearing once. The source of this sequence is a female donor with Graves disease. The specimen comprised peripheral blood mononuclear cells (PBMCs), sampled when the disease was refractory, from a patient treated with antithyroid drugs.

The CDR3 reads CASRKSGYTNEKLFF. The CDR3 nucleotides read TGTGCCAGCAGAAAGTCAGGGTACACTAATGAAAAACTGTTTTTT. The chain recombines TRBV28 with TRBJ1-4, with D possibly being TRBD1 (5 bases). V was shortened by 6 bases and J by 2 bases, with 13 bases between the two germline ends. Germline V gives CDR1 MDHEN, CDR2 SYDVKM. This CDR3 contains 15 residues.